The 18 T cell receptor beta chains in this list originate from one sample, sequenced in a study of T cell repertoires in cytomegalovirus infection. TCRdb called the reads again in MiXCR, with one record for every CDR3 protein. The sample yields some 700,000 distinct CDR3 sequences, less than 40% seen once. Sequences were obtained from PBMCs. These receptors all stem from a human donor in good health (CMV status not recorded). Some clones in this sample may be carry-over from other donors' samples.

This rearrangement joins TRBV30 to TRBJ1-3, with TRBD1 matching 8 bases. The CDR3 contains 13 residues. J lost 2 bases, V lost 4 bases, and 1 base had no gene match. Germline CDR1 and CDR2: GTSNPN and SVGIG (reference sequence). CDR3 residues: CAWKTGAGNTIYF. CDR3 nucleotide sequence: TGTGCCTGGAAGACAGGGGCTGGAAACACCATATATTTT.

This chain connects TRBV15 to TRBJ1-2; 8 bases align to TRBD1. This CDR3 spans 14 amino acids. V lost 3 bases, J lost 4 bases, and 4 bases stayed unmatched. Germline V gene lookup returns CDR1 LNHNV and CDR2 YYDKDF (reference sequence). The CDR3 DNA follows: TGTGCCACCAGCAGGGGTACAGGGGGCTATGGCTACACCTTC. It encodes CATSRGTGGYGYTF.

The chain combines TRBV20-1 with TRBJ2-7, with 10 bases matching TRBD2. In germline, CDR1 is DFQATT, CDR2 SNEGSKA (reference sequence). The J segment lost 4 bases and the V segment lost 1 base, leaving 4 bases of the junction unmatched. This CDR3 comprises 14 residues. The CDR3 DNA is TGCAGTGCTAGAGTTAGCGGGAGGTTGTACGAGCAGTACTTC. Protein: CSARVSGRLYEQYF.

This clonotype was observed a few times. This rearrangement joins TRBV5-6 to TRBJ2-7; 7 nucleotides align to TRBD1. The CDR3 has 15 amino acids. In germline, CDR1 is SGHDT, CDR2 YYEEEE. The J segment lost 0 bases and the V segment lost 4 bases, leaving 7 bases of the junction unmatched. The CDR3 reads CASSHGQDTSYEQYF. The CDR3 nucleotides are TGTGCCAGCAGCCATGGACAGGACACCTCCTACGAGCAGTACTTC.

The CDR3 spells CSAAPKNPYEQYF. The CDR3 coding sequence is TGCAGTGCTGCCCCAAAAAACCCATACGAGCAGTACTTC. The rearrangement uses TRBV20-1 and TRBJ2-7; unclear D gene. The length of the CDR3 is 13 residues. Trimming took 5 bases from V and 4 from J, leaving 15 bases between them. Per the germline V gene, CDR1 is DFQATT and CDR2 is SNEGSKA (reference sequence).

The V gene is TRBV6-6, the J gene TRBJ1-1; 7 bases are shared with TRBD1. The J segment lost 3 bases and the V segment lost 5 bases, leaving 9 bases of the junction unmatched. CDR3 size: 15 residues. Germline-derived CDR1 and CDR2 are MNHNY and SVGAGI (reference sequence). The CDR3 region has the DNA TGTGCCAGCAGTCAAACAGGGGCCACCGACACTGAAGCTTTCTTT. Residues: CASSQTGATDTEAFF.

The rearrangement joins TRBV3-1 to TRBJ1-5; tentatively, D is TRBD1 (6 bases). The CDR3 has 13 amino acids. Trimming removed 3 bases from V and 5 bases from J, with 8 bases in between. CDR1 is LGHDT and CDR2 is YNNKEL in the germline V gene (reference sequence). CDR3 loop: CASSQWTDQPQHF. The CDR3 DNA reads TGTGCCAGCAGCCAGTGGACAGATCAGCCCCAGCATTTT.

The chain links TRBV28 to TRBJ2-7; 7 bases match TRBD1. The CDR3 is 15 amino acids. CDR1 and CDR2 from the germline V gene are MDHEN and SYDVKM. V lost 5 bases to trimming and J lost 1 base; unmatched junction nucleotides: 8. The CDR3 spells CASSAPDRASYEQYF. DNA for the CDR3: TGTGCCAGCAGTGCCCCCGACAGGGCGTCCTACGAGCAGTACTTC. Full variable domain (outside the CDR3, taken from reference TRBV28 and TRBJ2-7): DVKVTQSSRYLVKRTGEKVFLECVQDMDHENMFWYRQDPGLGLRLIYFSYDVKMKEKGDIPEGYSVSREKKERFSLILESASTNQTSMYLCASSAPDRASYEQYFGPGTRLTVT.

The chain recombines TRBV12-3 or TRBV12-4 with TRBJ1-2; TRBD1 matches 11 bases. The junction had 6 bases not matched to a gene; V was cut back by 2 bases and J by 4 bases. CDR3 length equals 16 residues. CDR3 loop: CASSLIGTGGSYGYTF. CDR3 DNA sequence: TGTGCCAGCAGTTTAATAGGGACAGGGGGGAGCTATGGCTACACCTTC.

The rearrangement links TRBV5-1 to TRBJ1-1; D is ambiguous. V was cut by 0 bases and J by 0 bases, with 6 bases left in between. In germline, CDR1 is SGHRS, CDR2 YFSETQ. The CDR3 spans 14 residues. The CDR3 nucleotides are TGCGCCAGCAGCTTGGTGGACCTGAACACTGAAGCTTTCTTT. It encodes CASSLVDLNTEAFF.

The J gene is TRBJ1-6, the V gene TRBV7-2, with a tentative D call TRBD1 (6 bases). V gave up 4 bases and J gave up 6 bases, with 13 bases separating them. The germline V gene has CDR1 SGHTA and CDR2 FQGNSA. This CDR3 has 15 amino acids. CDR3 sequence (DNA): TGTGCCAGCAGCTCACGGACAGCGGGTAATTCACCCCTCCACTTT. This sequence encodes CASSSRTAGNSPLHF.

In its sample, this clonotype was seen a few times. The V call is TRBV7-2, the J call TRBJ1-2; no reliable D call. CDR1 is SGHTA and CDR2 is FQGNSA in the germline V gene. V gave up 7 bases and J gave up 5 bases, with 11 bases separating them. The CDR3 runs 12 residues. CDR3 sequence (DNA): TGTGCCAGCAAAGACACGAGTTATGGCTACACCTTC. This encodes CASKDTSYGYTF.

This clonotype was seen a handful of times. The chain uses TRBV10-3 and TRBJ2-1; perhaps TRBD2 as D (7 bases). Germline V lookup: CDR1 ENHRY, CDR2 SYGVKD. CDR3 length: 14 amino acids. V was clipped by 11 bases and J by 3 bases, with 17 bases between them. The CDR3 is CASSGGGIYNEQFF. Here the CDR3 DNA reads TGTGCCTCTTCGGGGGGCGGTATCTACAATGAGCAGTTCTTC.

This clonotype showed up just a few times. V gene TRBV7-6 combines with J gene TRBJ1-1; no clear D gene. CDR1 and CDR2 (germline): SGHVS, FNYEAQ. V was clipped by 0 bases and J by 0 bases, with 11 bases between them. The CDR3 consists of 16 residues. The DNA for the CDR3 is TGTGCCAGCAGCTTAGCGAAAGGAGATCTGAACACTGAAGCTTTCTTT. Translation: CASSLAKGDLNTEAFF.

CDR3 in amino acids: CASSDRGTTDTQYF. Written as DNA, the CDR3 is TGCGCCAGCAGTGACAGGGGCACAACAGATACGCAGTATTTT. The gene calls are TRBV10-2 and TRBJ2-3; D is possibly TRBD1 (6 bases). V shed 3 bases and J shed 3 bases, with 10 bases lying between them. Germline V gene data show CDR1 as WSHSY and CDR2 as SAAADI. The CDR3 has 14 amino acids.

This clonotype was recorded a few times. The V gene is TRBV7-6, the J gene TRBJ2-5; D remains unclear. Trimming left V 0 bases short and J 1 base short, with 6 bases between. The germline CDR1 and CDR2 sequences are SGHVS and FNYEAQ. This CDR3 has 14 residues. The CDR3 sequence is CASSLASFQETQYF. The CDR3, as DNA: TGTGCCAGCAGCTTAGCCAGTTTCCAAGAGACCCAGTACTTC.

The rearrangement joins TRBV27 to TRBJ2-7; the D is unclear. This CDR3 contains 15 residues. Germline V gene lookup returns CDR1 MNHEY and CDR2 SMNVEV (reference sequence). Trimming shortened V by 6 bases and J by 3 bases, and 18 bases separated the two germline ends. The CDR3 spells CASSAWVGNYYEQYF. The CDR3 DNA sequence: TGTGCCAGCAGCGCTTGGGTGGGGAATTACTACGAGCAGTACTTC.

CDR3 DNA sequence: TGTGCCATCAGTGAGGAAGGGAATGGCAATCAGCCCCAGCATTTT. Amino acids: CAISEEGNGNQPQHF. The gene calls are TRBV10-3 and TRBJ1-5; no definite D call. The CDR3 has 15 amino acids. From germline, CDR1 is ENHRY and CDR2 SYGVKD. Deletions cut 2 bases from V and 2 bases from J, with 10 bases between.